The clone carrying this T cell receptor beta chain occurred a few times. Antigen specificity is unknown. Using a J-beta primer mix together with a sample-barcoded 5' primer, a second PCR was run for roughly 7 to 12 cycles. TCRdb re-called the 5' RACE reads through MiXCR, storing one row per CDR3 protein. Here the sample spans 1.2 million to 1.5 million distinct CDR3 sequences, approximately 59% being singletons. Germline CDR1 SGHTA, CDR2 FQGNSA. This CDR3 spans 13 amino acids. V dropped 6 bases and J dropped 3; count of bases not matched to a gene: 3. The data derive from a study of blood T cells in healthy people across ages. Study results and limitations: Fewer expanded clones and more diversity marked long-lived versus aged donors.

Sequenced input: blood. This TCR was sampled from a man aged 18 to 29 in good health. The chain links TRBV7-2 to TRBJ2-5, with 8 bases matching TRBD2. The DNA for the CDR3 is TGTGCCAGCAGGGAAGCGGGGGAAGAGACCCAGTACTTC. It yields the protein CASREAGEETQYF.